This T cell receptor (beta chain) was captured in a study of CD8+CD57+ T cells in acquired aplastic anemia. Flow cytometry had shown expanded CD8+CD57+ cells in the patients chosen for sequencing. Blood sampling was performed on the patients, and none of them had received therapy by then. The V gene's germline CDR1 is SGHRS and CDR2 YFSETQ. The CDR3 length is 16 residues. V was cut by 1 base and J by 1 base, with 11 bases left in between. Genomic DNA, the template, was used for profiling of the TCR beta VDJ and CDR3. TCRdb re-called the reads through MiXCR, storing one row per CDR3 protein. Altogether around 120,000 distinct CDR3 sequences are present, nearly 40% being singletons, with the ten largest covering about 2.7%.

The receptor comes from a human donor with aplastic anemia. Source material: sorted CD4+, CD8+, or CD8+CD57+ T cells (not recorded which) from PBMCs. This chain uses TRBV5-1 with TRBJ1-4; D is possibly TRBD1 (5 bases). The CDR3 region is CASSLTGFQTNEKLFF. Here the CDR3 DNA reads TGCGCCAGCAGCTTGACAGGTTTTCAAACTAATGAAAAACTGTTTTTT.